This TCR beta chain was obtained from a study of T cell changes during pregnancy in multiple sclerosis. CDR3 size: 15 residues. Germline CDR1 is LGHNA and CDR2 is YNFKEQ. The germline V and J ends were trimmed by 2 bases and 2 bases, with 13 bases remaining between them. The method was immunoSEQ multiplex PCR; TCRdb's version includes in-frame clones alone and lacks a portion of them. The sample includes 35,000 to 40,000 clones, 94% of them seen just once. This clone was recorded once. The chain employs TRBV4-2 and TRBJ2-7; D is possibly TRBD2 (5 bases). The clonotype comes from a female donor with multiple sclerosis, enrolled in a pregnancy study. The sequenced sample was CD4+ T cells from peripheral blood mononuclear cells, obtained in the second trimester of pregnancy. Here the CDR3 reads CASSQITGSAYEQYF. The CDR3 DNA follows: TGTGCCAGCAGCCAAATAACGGGATCTGCCTACGAGCAGTACTTC.